This T cell receptor (beta chain) comes out of a study of blood T cell repertoires in COVID-19 (dated by TCRdb to 2018 to 2021). Looking at the study overall: Samples covering the acute and convalescent phases of COVID-19 were provided by collaborators in the United States, Italy and Spain. The prospective study material was composed of cDNA or gDNA derived from T cells, B-cell-depleted T cells, or PBMCs. The sample metadata nearly always contained a de-identified subject ID, COVID-19 status, age in years and sex. The samples were drawn from two sources: the first 160 participants of the ongoing ImmuneRACE study, and 1,000 to 1,500 subjects contributed by 6 global collaborators. Where available, HLA class I and class II types were taken from metadata supplied by the sample provider and were not determined by assay-based typing. The repertoires were released in a freely available public database intended as a resource for research on the immune response to SARS-CoV-2. The dataset comprised deeply sampled blood TCRbeta repertoires from subjects exposed to, actively infected with, or recovered from COVID-19.

Concerning this clone: This receptor's antigen is unknown. No much larger clone exists at a distance of one base, and base qualities are not known.

In the prospective study, participants were about 18 to 95 years old, resided in approximately 25 geographic areas of the United States, and were enrolled through a virtual design. In the prospective study, participants were assigned to cohorts based on the clinical history participants reported in a screening survey and a study questionnaire. Recovered participants in ImmuneRACE Cohort 3 were defined as having two consecutive negative NP/OP PCR tests, clearance from a healthcare professional, or resolution of symptoms. In the prospective study, mobile phlebotomists collected whole blood, serum and a nasopharyngeal or oropharyngeal swab from each participant. Over a roughly two-month period, participants in the prospective study had the option of providing additional blood draws and questionnaires. Blood samples from the prospective study were shipped frozen or at room temperature prior to DNA extraction.

The investigation overall reported the following: The amount of clinical and demographic metadata varied by source and participant and was provided uncurated.

CDR1 and CDR2 were assigned from the germline V gene as MDHEN and SYDVKM. The CDR3, from cysteine to phenylalanine, totals 15 residues. Only the CDR3 part of the read is kept: 45 bases, read in frame from the first base. Cut back by 6 bases and 0 bases, the V and J ends lie 12 bases apart. The immunoSEQ Assay, a bias-controlled multiplex PCR, was used to amplify TCRbeta CDR3 regions from genomic DNA. The original methods were these. The number of nucleated cells in each sample was estimated by amplification of reference gene primers within the assay. To quantify the absolute abundance of each unique TCRbeta CDR3 rearrangement, sequence reads were collapsed and filtered. For each sample, productive Simpson clonality was calculated as the square root of Simpson's diversity index across productive rearrangements. TCRdb took this table from immuneACCESS and kept in-frame rearrangements with V and J called. Such tables lack part of the clones; where checked against another copy, unresolved V genes explain under half of the gap, and the rest is unexplained. V and J calls plus clone size are reproduced from that table; the DNA served to infer D and trimming. The table for this sample lists approximately 300,000 clones; 85% to 90% of them were counted only once. The ten largest clones take up 3.5% to 4.5% of the sample.

Source material: PBMCs or T cells enriched from blood (not recorded which). The receptor comes from a man aged 25-40 years who had recovered from COVID-19. Recombination joined TRBV28 with TRBJ1-3; the D gene assignment is ambiguous. The encoded CDR3 is CASSPPAGSGNTIYF. The DNA sequence is given as TGTGCCAGCAGCCCCCCGGCAGGCTCTGGAAACACCATATATTTT.